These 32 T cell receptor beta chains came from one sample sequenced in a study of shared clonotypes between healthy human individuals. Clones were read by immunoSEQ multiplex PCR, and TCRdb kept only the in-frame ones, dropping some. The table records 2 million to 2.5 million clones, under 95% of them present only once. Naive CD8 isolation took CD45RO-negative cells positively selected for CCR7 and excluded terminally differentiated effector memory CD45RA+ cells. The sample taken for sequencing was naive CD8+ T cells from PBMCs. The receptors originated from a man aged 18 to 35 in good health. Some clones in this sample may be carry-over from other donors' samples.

CDR3 DNA sequence: TGTGCCAGCTTAGCTCCCAGAGGTTACGGGGAGCTGTTTTTT. It encodes CASLAPRGYGELFF. V usage is TRBV27 and J usage is TRBJ2-2; D ambiguous. V lost 8 bases to trimming and J lost 7 bases, with 17 bases between them. This CDR3 comprises 14 residues. Germline assignment: CDR1 MNHEY and CDR2 SMNVEV (reference sequence).

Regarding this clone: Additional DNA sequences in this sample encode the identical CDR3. The CDR3 DNA sequence: TGTGCCAGCAGGCTCTTAGATAACACCGGGGAGCTGTTTTTT. Translated, it gives CASRLLDNTGELFF. The V call is TRBV27, the J call TRBJ2-2; D is undetermined. This CDR3 spans 14 amino acids. Per germline, CDR1 MNHEY and CDR2 SMNVEV (reference sequence). The germline V and J ends were trimmed by 6 bases and 2 bases, with 10 bases remaining between them.

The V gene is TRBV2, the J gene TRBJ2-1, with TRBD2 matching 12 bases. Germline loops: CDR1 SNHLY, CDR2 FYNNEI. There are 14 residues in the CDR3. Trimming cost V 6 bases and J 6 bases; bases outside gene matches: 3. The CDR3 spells CASSGTSGRNEQFF. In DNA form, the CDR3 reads TGTGCCAGCAGCGGGACTAGCGGGCGCAATGAGCAGTTCTTC.

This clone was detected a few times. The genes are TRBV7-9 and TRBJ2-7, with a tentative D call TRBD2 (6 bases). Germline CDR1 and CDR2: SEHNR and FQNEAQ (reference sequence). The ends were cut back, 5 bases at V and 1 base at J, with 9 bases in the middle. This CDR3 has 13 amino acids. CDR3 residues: CASSQGLSYEQYF. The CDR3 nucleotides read TGTGCCAGCAGCCAGGGACTTTCCTACGAGCAGTACTTC.

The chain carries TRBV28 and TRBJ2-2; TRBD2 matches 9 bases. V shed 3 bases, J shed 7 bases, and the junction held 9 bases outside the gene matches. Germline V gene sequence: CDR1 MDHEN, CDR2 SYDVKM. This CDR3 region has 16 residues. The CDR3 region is CASSLGREGVYGELFF. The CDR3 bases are TGTGCCAGCAGTTTGGGGCGGGAGGGCGTCTACGGGGAGCTGTTTTTT.

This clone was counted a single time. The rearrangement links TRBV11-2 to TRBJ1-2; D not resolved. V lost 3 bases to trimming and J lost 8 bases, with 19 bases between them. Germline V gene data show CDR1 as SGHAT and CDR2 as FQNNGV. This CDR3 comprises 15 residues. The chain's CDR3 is CASSLDSRMYEGYTF. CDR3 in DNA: TGTGCCAGCAGCTTGGATAGCAGGATGTACGAGGGCTACACCTTC.

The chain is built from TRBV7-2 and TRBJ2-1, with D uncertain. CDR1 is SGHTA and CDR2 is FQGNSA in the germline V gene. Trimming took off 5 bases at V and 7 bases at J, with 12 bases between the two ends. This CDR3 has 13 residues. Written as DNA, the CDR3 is TGTGCCAGCAGCCCCCATTTGGGGAATGAGCAGTTCTTC. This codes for CASSPHLGNEQFF.

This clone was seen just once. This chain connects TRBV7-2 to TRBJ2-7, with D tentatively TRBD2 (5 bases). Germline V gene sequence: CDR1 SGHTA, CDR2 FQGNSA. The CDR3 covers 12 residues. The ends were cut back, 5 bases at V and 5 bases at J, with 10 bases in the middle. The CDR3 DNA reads TGTGCCAGCAGCCGTATGAGGGACGAGCAGTACTTC. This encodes CASSRMRDEQYF.

The CDR3 region has the DNA TGTGCCAGCAGTTACTCGAGGGCAGGGGATCAGCCCCAGCATTTT. It specifies CASSYSRAGDQPQHF. J is TRBJ1-5 and V is TRBV6-6, with D perhaps TRBD1 (6 bases). V gave up 0 bases and J gave up 5 bases, with 11 bases separating them. Per the germline V gene, CDR1 is MNHNY and CDR2 is SVGAGI (reference sequence). The CDR3 spans 15 residues.

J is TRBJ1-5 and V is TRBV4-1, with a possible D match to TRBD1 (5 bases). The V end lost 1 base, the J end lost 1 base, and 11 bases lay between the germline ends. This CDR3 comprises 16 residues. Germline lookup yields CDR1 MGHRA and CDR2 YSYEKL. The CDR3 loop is CASSQVGHPSNQPQHF. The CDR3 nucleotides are TGCGCCAGCAGCCAAGTAGGACACCCAAGCAATCAGCCCCAGCATTTT.

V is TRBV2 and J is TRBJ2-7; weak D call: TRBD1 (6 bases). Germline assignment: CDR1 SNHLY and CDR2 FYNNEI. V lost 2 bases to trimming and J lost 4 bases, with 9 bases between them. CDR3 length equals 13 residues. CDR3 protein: CASSEKQGYEQYF. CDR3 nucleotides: TGTGCCAGCAGTGAAAAGCAGGGGTACGAGCAGTACTTC. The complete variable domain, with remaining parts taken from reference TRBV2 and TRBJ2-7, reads EPEVTQTPSHQVTQMGQEVILRCVPISNHLYFYWYRQILGQKVEFLVSFYNNEISEKSEIFDDQFSVERPDGSNFTLKIRSTKLEDSAMYFCASSEKQGYEQYFGPGTRLTVT.

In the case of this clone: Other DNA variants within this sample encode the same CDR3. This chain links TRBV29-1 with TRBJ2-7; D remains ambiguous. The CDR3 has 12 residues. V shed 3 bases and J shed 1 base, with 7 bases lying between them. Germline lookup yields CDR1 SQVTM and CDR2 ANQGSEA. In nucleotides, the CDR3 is TGCAGCGTTGAGGACCCTTCCTACGAGCAGTACTTC. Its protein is CSVEDPSYEQYF.

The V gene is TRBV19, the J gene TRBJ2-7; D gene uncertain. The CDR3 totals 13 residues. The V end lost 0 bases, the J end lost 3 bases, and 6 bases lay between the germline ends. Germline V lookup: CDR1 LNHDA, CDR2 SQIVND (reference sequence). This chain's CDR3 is CASSIDLGYEQYF. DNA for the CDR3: TGTGCCAGTAGTATAGATCTCGGCTACGAGCAGTACTTC.

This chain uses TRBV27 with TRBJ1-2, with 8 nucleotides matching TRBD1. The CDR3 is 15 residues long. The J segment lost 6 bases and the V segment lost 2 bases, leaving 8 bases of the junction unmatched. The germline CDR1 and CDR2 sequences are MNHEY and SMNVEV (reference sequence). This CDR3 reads CASSLGRTGSHGYTF. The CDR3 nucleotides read TGTGCCAGCAGTTTAGGGCGGACAGGGTCTCATGGCTACACCTTC.

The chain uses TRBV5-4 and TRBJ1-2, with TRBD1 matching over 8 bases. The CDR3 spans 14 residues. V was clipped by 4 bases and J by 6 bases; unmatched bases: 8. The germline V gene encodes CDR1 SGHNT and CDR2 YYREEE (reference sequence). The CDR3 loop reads CASSAGMDRDGYTF. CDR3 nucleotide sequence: TGTGCCAGCAGCGCGGGAATGGACAGGGATGGCTACACCTTC.

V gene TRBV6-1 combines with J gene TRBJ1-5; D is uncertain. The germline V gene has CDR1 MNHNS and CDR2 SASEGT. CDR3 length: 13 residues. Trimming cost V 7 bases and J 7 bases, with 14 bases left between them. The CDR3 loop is CASKEGASQPQHF. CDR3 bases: TGTGCCAGCAAAGAGGGAGCGAGCCAGCCCCAGCATTTT.

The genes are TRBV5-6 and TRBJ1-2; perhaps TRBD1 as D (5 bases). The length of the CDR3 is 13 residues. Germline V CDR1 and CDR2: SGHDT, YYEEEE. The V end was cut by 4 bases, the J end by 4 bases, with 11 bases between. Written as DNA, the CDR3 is TGTGCCAGCAGCCTCGGGGCAGCCTATGGCTACACCTTC. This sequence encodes CASSLGAAYGYTF.

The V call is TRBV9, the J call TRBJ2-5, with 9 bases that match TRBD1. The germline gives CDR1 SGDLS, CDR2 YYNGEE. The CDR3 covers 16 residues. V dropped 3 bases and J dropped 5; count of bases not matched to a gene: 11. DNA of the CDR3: TGTGCCAGCAGCGCCCCCCGGGGACAGGGAGCGGAGACCCAGTACTTC. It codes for CASSAPRGQGAETQYF.

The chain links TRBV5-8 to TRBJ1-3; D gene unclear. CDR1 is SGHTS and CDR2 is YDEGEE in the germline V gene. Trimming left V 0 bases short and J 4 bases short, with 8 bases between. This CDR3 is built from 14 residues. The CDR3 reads CASSLGEVGNTIYF. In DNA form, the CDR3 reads TGTGCCAGCAGCTTGGGGGAAGTCGGAAACACCATATATTTT.

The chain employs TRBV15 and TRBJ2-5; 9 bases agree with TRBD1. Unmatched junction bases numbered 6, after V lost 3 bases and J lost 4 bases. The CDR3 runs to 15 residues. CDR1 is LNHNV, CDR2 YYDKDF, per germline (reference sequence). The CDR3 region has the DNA TGTGCCACCAGCAGCAGACAGGGGGTAGGAGAGACCCAGTACTTC. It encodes CATSSRQGVGETQYF.

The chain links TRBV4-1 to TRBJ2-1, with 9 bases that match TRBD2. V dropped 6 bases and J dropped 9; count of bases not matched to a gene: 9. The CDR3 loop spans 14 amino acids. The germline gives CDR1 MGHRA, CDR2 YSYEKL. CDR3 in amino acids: CASRGFRTSAEQFF. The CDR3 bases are TGCGCCAGCAGGGGATTCCGGACTAGCGCTGAGCAGTTCTTC.

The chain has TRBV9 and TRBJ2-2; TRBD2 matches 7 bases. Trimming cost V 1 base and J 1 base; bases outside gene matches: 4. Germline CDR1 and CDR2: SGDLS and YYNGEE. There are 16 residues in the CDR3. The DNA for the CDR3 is TGTGCCAGCAGCGTACTTGCTAGCGGGAACACCGGGGAGCTGTTTTTT. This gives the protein CASSVLASGNTGELFF.

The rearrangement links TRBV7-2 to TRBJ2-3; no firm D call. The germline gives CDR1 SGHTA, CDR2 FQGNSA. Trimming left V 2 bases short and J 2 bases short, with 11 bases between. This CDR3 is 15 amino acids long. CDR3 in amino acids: CASSLTSAYTDTQYF. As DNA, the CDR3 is TGTGCCAGCAGCTTAACCAGCGCGTACACAGATACGCAGTATTTT.

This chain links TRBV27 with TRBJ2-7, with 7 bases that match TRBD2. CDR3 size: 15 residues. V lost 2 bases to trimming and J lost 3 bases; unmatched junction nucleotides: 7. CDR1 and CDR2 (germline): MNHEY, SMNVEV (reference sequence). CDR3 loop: CASSLTGGSFYEQYF. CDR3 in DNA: TGTGCCAGCAGTTTAACTGGCGGGAGTTTCTACGAGCAGTACTTC.

CDR3 in amino acids: CASNPAGGVSDTQYF. The CDR3 bases are TGTGCCAGCAACCCAGCGGGAGGTGTCTCAGATACGCAGTATTTT. J is TRBJ2-3 and V is TRBV27, with TRBD2 identical over 9 bases. The V segment lost 7 bases and the J segment 4 bases; nucleotides outside the gene matches: 9. Germline V gene data show CDR1 as MNHEY and CDR2 as SMNVEV (reference sequence). The CDR3 spans 15 residues.

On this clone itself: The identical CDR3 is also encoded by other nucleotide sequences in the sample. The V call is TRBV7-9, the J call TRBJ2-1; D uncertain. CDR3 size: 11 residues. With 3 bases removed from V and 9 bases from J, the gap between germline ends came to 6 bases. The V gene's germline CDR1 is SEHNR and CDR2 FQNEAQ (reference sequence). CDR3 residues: CASSFGGEQFF. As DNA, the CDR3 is TGTGCCAGCAGCTTCGGTGGTGAGCAGTTCTTC.

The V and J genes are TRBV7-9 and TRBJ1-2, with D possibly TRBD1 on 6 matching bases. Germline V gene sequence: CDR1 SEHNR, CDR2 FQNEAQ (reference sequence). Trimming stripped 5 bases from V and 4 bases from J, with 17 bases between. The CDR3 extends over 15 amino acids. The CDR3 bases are TGTGCCAGCAGCCCCAAGGGGGTAAATAGCTATGGCTACACCTTC. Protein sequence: CASSPKGVNSYGYTF.

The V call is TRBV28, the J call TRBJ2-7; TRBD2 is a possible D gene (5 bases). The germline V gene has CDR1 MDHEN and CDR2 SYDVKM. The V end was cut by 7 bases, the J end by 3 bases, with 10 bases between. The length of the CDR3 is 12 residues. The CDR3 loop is CASTSGFYEQYF. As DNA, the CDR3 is TGTGCCAGCACCTCGGGATTCTACGAGCAGTACTTC.

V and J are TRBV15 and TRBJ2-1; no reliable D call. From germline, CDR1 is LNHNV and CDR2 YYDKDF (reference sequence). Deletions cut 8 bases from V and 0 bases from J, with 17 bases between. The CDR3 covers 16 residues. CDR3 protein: CATLSVPGYSYNEQFF. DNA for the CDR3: TGTGCCACCCTCTCCGTCCCCGGCTACTCCTACAATGAGCAGTTCTTC.

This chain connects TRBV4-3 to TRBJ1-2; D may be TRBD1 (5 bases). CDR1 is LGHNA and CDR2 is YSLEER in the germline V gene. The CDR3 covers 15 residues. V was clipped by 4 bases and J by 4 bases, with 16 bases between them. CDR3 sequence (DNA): TGCGCCAGCAGCCCTAGGGACGCCCGAGGCTATGGCTACACCTTC. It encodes CASSPRDARGYGYTF.

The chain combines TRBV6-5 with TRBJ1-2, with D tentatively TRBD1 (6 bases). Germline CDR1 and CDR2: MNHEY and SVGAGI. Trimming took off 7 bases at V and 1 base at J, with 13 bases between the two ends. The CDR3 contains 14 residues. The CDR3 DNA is TGTGCCAGCAAAATCAGGGGCCATAACTATGGCTACACCTTC. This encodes CASKIRGHNYGYTF.

CDR3 in DNA: TGTGCCAGCAGCTCCCCGGGGGTTGAGTACGAGCAGTACTTC. Residues: CASSSPGVEYEQYF. The chain couples TRBV5-6 to TRBJ2-7, with D tentatively TRBD2 (6 bases). Germline CDR1 is SGHDT and CDR2 is YYEEEE. CDR3 length: 14 amino acids. Trimming cost V 3 bases and J 4 bases, with 14 bases left between them. Drawing the rest from reference TRBV5-6 and TRBJ2-7, the complete variable domain is DAGVTQSPTHLIKTRGQQVTLRCSPKSGHDTVSWYQQALGQGPQFIFQYYEEEERQRGNFPDRFSGHQFPNYSSELNVNALLLGDSALYLCASSSPGVEYEQYFGPGTRLTVT.